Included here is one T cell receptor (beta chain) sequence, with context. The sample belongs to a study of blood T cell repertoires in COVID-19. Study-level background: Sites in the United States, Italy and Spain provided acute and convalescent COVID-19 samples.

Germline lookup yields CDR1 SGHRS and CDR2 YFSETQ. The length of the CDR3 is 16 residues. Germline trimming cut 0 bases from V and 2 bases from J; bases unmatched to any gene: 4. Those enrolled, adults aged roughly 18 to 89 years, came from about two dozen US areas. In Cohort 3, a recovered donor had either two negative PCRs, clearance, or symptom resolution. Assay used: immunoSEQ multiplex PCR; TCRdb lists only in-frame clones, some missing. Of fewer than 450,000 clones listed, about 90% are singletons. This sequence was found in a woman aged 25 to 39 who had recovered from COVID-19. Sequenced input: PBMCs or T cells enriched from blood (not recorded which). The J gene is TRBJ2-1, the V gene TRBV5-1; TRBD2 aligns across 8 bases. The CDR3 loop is CASSLGGLETYNEQFF. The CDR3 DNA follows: TGCGCCAGCAGCTTGGGGGGACTAGAAACCTACAATGAGCAGTTCTTC.